The table lists the clone carrying this T cell receptor beta chain with many counts. What it binds is not known. The TCRbeta library was prepared with unique molecular identifiers. Using its own MiXCR run on the PCR reads, TCRdb lists one record per CDR3 protein. Here the sample spans 180,000 or so distinct CDR3 sequences, around 5.9% being singletons. CDR1 SGHDN and CDR2 FVKESK come from the germline V gene. The CDR3 covers 18 residues. V lost 0 bases, J lost 1 base, and 15 bases lay in between. This entry belongs to a study of T-cell reconstitution after alpha-beta-depleted transplantation in children. General study results and limits: Several hundred rapidly expanded clones from non-depleted graft cells reportedly supplied alpha-beta T cells about two months post-transplant. After one year, T-cell counts and TCRbeta diversity mostly came from new T cells.

The TCR was taken from a girl younger than two with combined immunodeficiency, due to receive a stem cell transplant. This sample comprised PBMCs, obtained before TCRalphabeta/CD19-depleted stem cell transplant. The chain couples TRBV14 to TRBJ2-2; the D gene is possibly TRBD1 (5 bases). The CDR3 DNA reads as TGTGCCAGCAGCCAAGAGAGTAGCAGGGTAGTGAACACCGGGGAGCTGTTTTTT. Translating it yields CASSQESSRVVNTGELFF.